This T cell receptor beta chain originates from a study of T cell responses to AZD1222 COVID-19 vaccine. At the level of the study: Researchers grouped second doses given at about 4 or about 12 weeks into one pool.

Points on this clone: The antigen is unknown.

Sequencing was performed with immunoSEQ multiplex PCR; in TCRdb, only in-frame clones are kept and a portion is missing. The sample contains about 120,000 clones, 80% to 90% of which appear only once. General study findings and limits: It should be noted that donors were predominantly white British and more often female, and clonal diversity was possibly underestimated. Spike was spanned by vaccine-associated CD4 TCRs, which were dominant at 160-218 and 743-854.

V lost 2 bases and J lost 1, with 18 bases in between. Germline loops: CDR1 SGDLS, CDR2 YYNGEE. CDR3 length: 17 amino acids. The chain combines TRBV9 with TRBJ1-1; perhaps TRBD1 as D (5 bases). The specimen comprised peripheral blood, sampled on day 0 of AZD1222 vaccination. The clonotype was recovered from an adult in good health. This chain's CDR3 is CASSVESREGKNTEAFF. DNA for the CDR3: TGTGCCAGCAGCGTCGAATCCCGGGAGGGGAAGAACACTGAAGCTTTCTTT.